This T cell receptor beta chain was captured by sequencing in a study of metastatic and nonmetastatic thyroid tumors. As for the study in general: Malignant thyroid and benign thyroid patients provided blood and tumor or nodule tissue whose repertoires were compared. Study-level results: Significantly greater TCR beta diversity was reportedly found in malignant thyroid tumors than in benign nodules (in blood and tumor).

Treatment of any kind had been given to no patient before thyroid surgery. The ends were cut back, 2 bases at V and 2 bases at J, with 14 bases in the middle. This CDR3 spans 16 amino acids. Per germline, CDR1 MDHEN and CDR2 SYDVKM. This clone has ten or more counts. Its antigen is as yet unknown. Original methodology: Variation in CDR3 across clinicopathological groups served as the basis for constructing a distant-metastasis classifier in papillary thyroid cancer. TCRdb re-analyzed the PCR reads through MiXCR. These V and J calls originate from TCRdb's pipeline instead of the authors' own analysis. The table has approximately 6,900 clones, around a quarter seen once.

The rearrangement uses TRBV28 and TRBJ2-3; tentatively, D is TRBD1 (6 bases). This clonotype was obtained from a male donor with papillary thyroid cancer or a benign thyroid nodule (not recorded which). Some clones in this sample may be carry-over from other donors' samples. The sequenced sample consisted of adjacent normal tissue. CDR3 in amino acids: CASSLQRAGDTDTQYF. CDR3 in DNA: TGTGCCAGCAGTTTACAACGGGCAGGGGACACAGATACGCAGTATTTT. Full variable domain (missing parts from reference TRBV28 and TRBJ2-3): DVKVTQSSRYLVKRTGEKVFLECVQDMDHENMFWYRQDPGLGLRLIYFSYDVKMKEKGDIPEGYSVSREKKERFSLILESASTNQTSMYLCASSLQRAGDTDTQYFGPGTRLTVL.